The T cell receptor beta chain described here comes from a study of lymphopenia after photon versus proton radiotherapy. Study results and limitations: Larger post-nadir TCR diversity loss correlated inversely with survival in deceased patients. Survival link was tested only in deceased patients; proton benefit remains a possibility. Post-nadir diversity loss with photons came from oligoclonal expansion, particularly CD8+ Temra cells.

As for this clone: Its cognate antigen is unknown.

Sequencing was performed with immunoSEQ multiplex PCR; in TCRdb, only in-frame clones are kept and a portion is missing. The table includes about 62,000 clones, about nine tenths detected once. This CDR3 region has 14 residues. The germline CDR1 and CDR2 sequences are SGDLS and YYNGEE. V was cut by 2 bases and J by 2 bases, with 9 bases left in between. Sequencing was performed on peripheral blood, taken from a patient treated with proton-based radiotherapy. This sequence was found in an elderly man with esophageal cancer. The chain has TRBV9 and TRBJ2-3; D gene unclear. CDR3 coding DNA: TGTGCCAGCAGCGTCCTCCTGTCCACAGATACGCAGTATTTT. Translating gives CASSVLLSTDTQYF.